This T cell receptor (beta chain) was identified during a study of shared clonotypes between healthy human individuals. Trimming removed 0 bases at V and 11 bases at J, with 11 bases between. Germline V gene data show CDR1 as SGHTA and CDR2 as FQGNSA. The CDR3 runs 13 residues. Note on this clone: Its antigen is as yet unknown.

Overall study findings and caveats: On the whole, naive subsets had larger estimated richness than memory subsets had.

The protocol was immunoSEQ multiplex PCR, while the TCRdb copy is restricted to in-frame clones and leaves out a portion. This sample carries around 2,000,000 clones, 85% to 95% of them seen once, and the ten largest clones take about 0.13%. The sample taken for sequencing was naive CD4+ T cells sorted from blood. Subset: CD45RA+ positively selected. This clonotype was sampled from a man in his late teens or twenties in good health. This chain links TRBV7-2 with TRBJ1-5; D call uncertain. In nucleotides, the CDR3 is TGTGCCAGCAGCTTAGCGGAGCGGGTTGCCCAGCATTTT. Its translation: CASSLAERVAQHF.